This entry lists 6 T cell receptor beta chains sequenced from one sample in a study of blood T cells in healthy people across ages. PCR was performed a second time for 7 to 11 cycles using a sample-barcoded 5' primer and a J-beta primer mix. One entry per CDR3 protein, called by TCRdb with MiXCR from the 5' RACE reads. Altogether under 2,000,000 distinct CDR3 sequences are present, roughly 52% being singletons, with the ten largest covering less than 2.5%. The sequencing input was blood. These receptors came from a woman in her 40s in good health.

A note on this clonotype: A read error is possible here, since a much larger clone lies one base away. The DNA of the CDR3 is TGCAGCGTTGAGGCCCAGCGGGGGAGTCACAATGAGCGGTTCTTC. Translated, it gives CSVEAQRGSHNERFF. J is TRBJ2-1 and V is TRBV29-1, with 8 bases lining up with TRBD2. Germline CDR1 and CDR2: SQVTM and ANQGSEA. The CDR3 totals 15 residues.

The rearrangement uses TRBV7-6 and TRBJ2-1, with TRBD2 matching over 12 bases. The better agreement between TRBJ2-7 and the DNA end casts doubt on the J call. This CDR3 comprises 16 residues. Per the germline V gene, CDR1 is SGHVS and CDR2 is FNYEAQ. This chain's CDR3 is CASSLSTSGGHNEQYF. The DNA for the CDR3 is TGTGCCAGCAGCTTAAGTACTAGCGGGGGGCACAATGAGCAGTACTTC.

This clonotype has only a few counts. The chain employs TRBV5-1 and TRBJ2-1; TRBD2 matches 12 bases. The junction had 15 bases not matched to a gene; V was cut back by 4 bases and J by 7 bases. Germline V gene sequence: CDR1 SGHRS, CDR2 YFSETQ. CDR3 length equals 18 residues. The CDR3 region has the DNA TGCGCCAGCAGCAAAAACATTCTACTAGCGGGGGGTAATAATGAGCAGTTCTTC. Protein product: CASSKNILLAGGNNEQFF.

This clonotype was picked up a small number of times. The chain combines TRBV28 with TRBJ2-1, with 8 positions matching TRBD2. The CDR3 totals 15 residues. J was trimmed by 5 bases and V by 4 bases; bases with no gene match: 7. CDR1 is MDHEN, CDR2 SYDVKM, per germline. Written as DNA, the CDR3 is TGTGCCAGCAGTTCCCCGGCCGGGGGGGACAATGAGCAGTTCTTC. Translation: CASSSPAGGDNEQFF.

CDR3 nucleotide sequence: TGTGCCAGCAGCCCCAGGTCAGGGCCTAATGAAAAACTGTTTTTT. Its translation is CASSPRSGPNEKLFF. The chain employs TRBV4-2 and TRBJ1-4; tentative D call: TRBD1 (5 bases). In germline, CDR1 is LGHNA, CDR2 YNFKEQ. CDR3 size: 15 residues. The V end was cut by 4 bases, the J end by 3 bases, with 12 bases between.

The chain has TRBV29-1 and TRBJ2-1; 8 bases align to TRBD2. CDR1 is SQVTM, CDR2 ANQGSEA, per germline. V shed 7 bases, J shed 8 bases, and the junction held 4 bases outside the gene matches. The CDR3 spans 11 residues. CDR3 in amino acids: CSAGLAYEQFF. The CDR3 nucleotides read TGCAGCGCAGGACTAGCCTATGAGCAGTTCTTC.